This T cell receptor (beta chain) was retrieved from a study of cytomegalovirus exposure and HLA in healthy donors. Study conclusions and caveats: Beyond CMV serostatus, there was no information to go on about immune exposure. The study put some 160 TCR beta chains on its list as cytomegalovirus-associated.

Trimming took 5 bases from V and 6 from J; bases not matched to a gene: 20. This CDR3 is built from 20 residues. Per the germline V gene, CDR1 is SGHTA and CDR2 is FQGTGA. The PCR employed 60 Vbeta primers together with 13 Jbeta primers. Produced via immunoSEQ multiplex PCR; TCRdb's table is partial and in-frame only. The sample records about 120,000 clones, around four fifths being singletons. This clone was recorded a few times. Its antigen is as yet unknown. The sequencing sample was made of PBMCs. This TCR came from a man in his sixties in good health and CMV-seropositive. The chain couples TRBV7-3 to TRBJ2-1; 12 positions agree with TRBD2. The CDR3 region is CASSPNGGLAGGRALNEQFF. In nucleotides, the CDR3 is TGTGCCAGCAGCCCTAACGGGGGGCTAGCGGGAGGGAGAGCTCTCAATGAGCAGTTCTTC.